This paragraph covers one TCR beta chain sequence. This clone's antigen is unknown. No base-level quality is on record; no much larger clone is a single base apart. Whole blood was collected in K2EDTA tubes by collaborating institutions according to the institutions' own protocols. For TCRbeta analysis, collaborators shipped samples as frozen whole blood, isolated PBMCs, or DNA extracted from either of those sample types. This record comes from a study of blood T cell repertoires in COVID-19 (dated by TCRdb to the early 2020s). For the wider study: Samples covering the acute and convalescent phases of COVID-19 were provided by collaborators in the United States, Italy and Spain. The material from the prospective study consisted of cDNA or gDNA derived from T cells, B-cell-depleted T cells, or PBMCs. Subjects who had been exposed to COVID-19, were actively infected with it, or had recovered from it provided the deeply sampled blood TCRbeta repertoires that made up the dataset. The repertoires were released in a freely available public database intended as a resource for research on the immune response to SARS-CoV-2. The samples were drawn from two sources: the first 160 participants of the ongoing ImmuneRACE study, and over 1,000 subjects contributed by 6 global collaborators. A de-identified subject ID, COVID-19 status, age in years and sex were almost always included in the sample metadata. Where available, HLA class I and class II types were taken from metadata supplied by the sample provider and were not determined by assay-based typing.

TCRbeta CDR3 regions were amplified from genomic DNA using the immunoSEQ Assay, a bias-controlled multiplex PCR. The study's own analysis went as follows. The number of nucleated cells in each sample was estimated from the amplification of reference gene primers within the assay. Sequence reads were collapsed and filtered to measure the absolute abundance of every unique TCRbeta CDR3 rearrangement. Productive Simpson clonality was computed per sample as the square root of Simpson's diversity index over productive rearrangements. This is the immuneACCESS table as TCRdb keeps it, with only in-frame sequences that have V and J called. A part of the clones is gone; compared with another copy, unresolved V genes explain less than half, and the rest is unexplained. V and J calls and clone size are those listed in that table; D and trimming were worked out from the DNA. Counted in this sample were around 100,000 clones; roughly 86% of them appeared once. The ten largest clones add up to under 8% of the sample.

Trimming takes 7 bases off V and 6 bases off J; junction bases not matched to a gene: 4. The germline V gene encodes CDR1 SGHRS and CDR2 YFSETQ. Reading from cysteine to phenylalanine, the CDR3 counts 15 amino acids. The entry retains the CDR3 DNA only, 45 bases that are in frame from base 1. Here is what the overall study found, with its caveats: The quantity of clinical and demographic metadata differed by source and by participant and was supplied without curation.

The sequence came from a human donor with acute or convalescent COVID-19. The donor label of this sample is uncertain. Specimen: peripheral blood. The sequence links TRBV5-1 to TRBJ2-1, and TRBD2 aligns with 16 junction nucleotides. In nucleotides, the sequence is TGCGCCAGCGGGACTAGCGGGGGGGCCTTCAATGAGCAGTTCTTC. This sequence encodes CASGTSGGAFNEQFF.